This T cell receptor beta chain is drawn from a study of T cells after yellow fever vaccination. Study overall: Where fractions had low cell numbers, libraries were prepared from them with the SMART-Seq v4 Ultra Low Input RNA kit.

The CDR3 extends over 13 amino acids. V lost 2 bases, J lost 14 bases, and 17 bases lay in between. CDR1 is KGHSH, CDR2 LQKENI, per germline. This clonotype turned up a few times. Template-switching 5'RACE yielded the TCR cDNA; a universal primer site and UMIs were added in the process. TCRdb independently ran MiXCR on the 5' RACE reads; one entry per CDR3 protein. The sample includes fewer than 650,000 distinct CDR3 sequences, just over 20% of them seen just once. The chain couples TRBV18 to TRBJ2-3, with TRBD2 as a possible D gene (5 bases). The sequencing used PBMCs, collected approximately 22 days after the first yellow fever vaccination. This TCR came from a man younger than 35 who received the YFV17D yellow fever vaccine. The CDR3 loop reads CASSPTGDPRPYF. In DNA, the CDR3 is TGTGCCAGCTCACCAACCGGGGATCCCCGGCCGTATTTT.